The 8 T cell receptor beta chains below come from one sample, sequenced in a study of blood T cell repertoires in COVID-19. The assay was immunoSEQ multiplex PCR, and TCRdb's table has in-frame clones only and misses some. The sample lists about 270,000 clones; about four fifths were seen once. The sample consisted of peripheral blood. Every receptor here comes from a woman aged 18-30 years with acute or convalescent COVID-19.

The V gene is TRBV5-1, the J gene TRBJ1-4, with TRBD1 matching over 10 bases. CDR3 size: 15 residues. Germline V lookup: CDR1 SGHRS, CDR2 YFSETQ. V was clipped by 4 bases and J by 12 bases; unmatched bases: 12. CDR3 DNA: TGCGCCAGCAGCACGGGACAGGGGACCATAAATCAACTGTTTTTT. Translating it yields CASSTGQGTINQLFF. Full variable domain (missing parts from reference TRBV5-1 and TRBJ1-4): KAGVTQTPRYLIKTRGQQVTLSCSPISGHRSVSWYQQTPGQGLQFLFEYFSETQRNKGNFPGRFSGRQFSNSRSEMNVSTLELGDSALYLCASSTGQGTINQLFFGSGTQLSVL.

V gene TRBV7-9 combines with J gene TRBJ1-4; TRBD1 might be the D (5 bases). The CDR3 sequence is 14 residues long. CDR1 and CDR2 (germline): SEHNR, FQNEAQ (reference sequence). V was pared by 4 bases and J by 4 bases, with 10 bases between. The CDR3 DNA reads TGTGCCAGCAGCTGGTCAGGGAATAATGAAAAACTGTTTTTT. Encoded protein: CASSWSGNNEKLFF.

The gene calls are TRBV28 and TRBJ2-7; D is possibly TRBD1 (5 bases). The V gene's germline CDR1 is MDHEN and CDR2 SYDVKM. The CDR3 has 15 amino acids. V gave up 5 bases and J gave up 2 bases, with 16 bases separating them. The CDR3 region has the DNA TGTGCCAGCAGTGTCCAACCAGGGAATCCCTACGAGCAGTACTTC. Translated, it gives CASSVQPGNPYEQYF.

The chain is built from TRBV19 and TRBJ2-5; TRBD2 matches at 7 bases. Per the germline V gene, CDR1 is LNHDA and CDR2 is SQIVND (reference sequence). J gave up 5 bases and V 5 bases, and 14 bases lay outside the gene matches. The CDR3 is 16 residues long. Here the CDR3 reads CASSRPGGGELETQYF. CDR3 DNA: TGTGCCAGTAGTCGACCCGGGGGAGGGGAGTTGGAGACCCAGTACTTC.

J is TRBJ2-3 and V is TRBV6-5; 8 positions agree with TRBD2. The V segment lost 6 bases and the J segment 9 bases; nucleotides outside the gene matches: 11. CDR3 length: 14 residues. Germline V lookup: CDR1 MNHEY, CDR2 SVGAGI. Here the CDR3 reads CASRFGTSQLTQYF. CDR3 nucleotide sequence: TGTGCCAGCAGGTTCGGGACTAGTCAGTTGACGCAGTATTTT.

This chain joins TRBV11-1 and TRBJ1-1, with TRBD1 as a possible D gene (5 bases). The CDR3 has 14 amino acids. The germline V gene has CDR1 SGHAT and CDR2 FQDESV (reference sequence). V dropped 4 bases and J dropped 10 bases, with 19 bases sitting between them. CDR3 sequence: CASSSDTRKIRAFF. CDR3 in DNA: TGTGCCAGCAGCTCGGACACCAGGAAAATCAGAGCTTTCTTT.

J is TRBJ1-3 and V is TRBV6-6; perhaps TRBD1 as D (5 bases). Germline V gene data show CDR1 as MNHNY and CDR2 as SVGAGI (reference sequence). This CDR3 spans 16 amino acids. V was clipped by 3 bases and J by 2 bases, with 14 bases between them. The DNA of the CDR3 is TGTGCCAGCAGTTATTCCCAGGGTGGGACTGGAAACACCATATATTTT. It is translated as CASSYSQGGTGNTIYF.

The rearrangement uses TRBV6-1 and TRBJ2-7, with 10 bases fitting TRBD2. V gave up 2 bases and J gave up 5 bases; unmatched junction bases: 24. The CDR3 loop spans 21 amino acids. Germline CDR1 and CDR2: MNHNS and SASEGT. CDR3 in DNA: TGTGCCAGCAGTGAAAGTTGGGGTGGCGGGGTTGGTAGCGGGAGGTACGACGAGCAGTACTTC. Translating gives CASSESWGGGVGSGRYDEQYF.